The 15 T cell receptor beta chains below all came from one sample that was sequenced in a study of OX40 agonist ivuxolimab in advanced cancers. The assay was immunoSEQ multiplex PCR, and TCRdb's table has in-frame clones only and misses some. The sample has tens of thousands of clones, approximately 87% seen once. The source was CD4+ or CD8+ T cells sorted from blood, collected in a trial of the OX40 agonist ivuxolimab. These receptors originate from an adult with an advanced solid tumor such as melanoma, head and neck, liver or kidney cancer.

This rearrangement joins TRBV12-5 to TRBJ1-4, with 8 bases identical to TRBD1. CDR1 and CDR2 (germline): LGHNT, FRNRAP. With V trimmed by 5 bases and J by 8 bases, 10 bases remained unmatched. The CDR3 extends over 15 amino acids. The CDR3 DNA reads TGTGCTAGTGGTACAGACAGGGGCCAGGGGGAAAAACTGTTTTTT. This translates into CASGTDRGQGEKLFF.

This chain connects TRBV7-9 to TRBJ1-1; maybe TRBD1 (6 bases). Germline assignment: CDR1 SEHNR and CDR2 FQNEAQ (reference sequence). The CDR3 totals 14 residues. V gave up 0 bases and J gave up 13 bases, with 18 bases separating them. The CDR3 coding sequence is TGTGCCAGCAGCTTAGCGCGGGGGGCGGCGGACGGTTTCTTT. It codes for CASSLARGAADGFF.

This chain uses TRBV7-2 with TRBJ1-4; D is ambiguous. Germline-derived CDR1 and CDR2 are SGHTA and FQGNSA. The V end lost 5 bases, the J end lost 6 bases, and 13 bases lay between the germline ends. The CDR3 sequence is 14 residues long. The CDR3 is CASSPVSTYEKLFF. CDR3 sequence (DNA): TGTGCCAGCAGCCCCGTATCTACGTATGAAAAACTGTTTTTT. Using reference TRBV7-2 and TRBJ1-4 for the parts outside the CDR3, the full variable domain is GAGVSQSPSNKVTEKGKDVELRCDPISGHTALYWYRQSLGQGLEFLIYFQGNSAPDKSGLPSDRFSAERTGGSVSTLTIQRTQQEDSAVYLCASSPVSTYEKLFFGSGTQLSVL.

The V gene is TRBV2, the J gene TRBJ1-2; D call uncertain. The end of the DNA aligns better with TRBJ2-7, so the J call may be wrong. Germline CDR1 reads SNHLY; CDR2 reads FYNNEI. The CDR3 runs 13 residues. The CDR3 loop reads CASSEWWAPEQYF. As DNA, the CDR3 is TGTGCCAGCAGTGAATGGTGGGCCCCCGAGCAGTACTTC.

This chain joins TRBV6-5 and TRBJ1-4; D is undetermined. V dropped 4 bases and J dropped 8 bases, with 11 bases sitting between them. Germline V gene data show CDR1 as MNHEY and CDR2 as SVGAGI. This CDR3 region has 13 residues. The CDR3 region is CASSFWDGEKLFF. The CDR3, as DNA: TGTGCCAGCAGTTTCTGGGATGGGGAAAAACTGTTTTTT.

This chain uses TRBV11-2 with TRBJ1-4; TRBD1 agrees at 8 bases. Losses at the gene ends were 1 base for V and 7 bases for J; bases not matched to a gene: 5. CDR3 length: 15 amino acids. Germline V gene data show CDR1 as SGHAT and CDR2 as FQNNGV. Here the CDR3 reads CASSLGTGWGEKLFF. CDR3 DNA: TGTGCCAGCAGCTTAGGGACAGGGTGGGGTGAAAAACTGTTTTTT.

This clone occurred once. J is TRBJ1-1 and V is TRBV7-8, with a possible D match to TRBD1 (6 bases). V gave up 2 bases and J gave up 0 bases, with 10 bases separating them. The CDR3 runs 15 residues. The germline CDR1 and CDR2 sequences are SGHVS and FQNEAQ. This CDR3 is CASSLPDSLNTEAFF. The CDR3 DNA reads TGTGCCAGCAGCTTACCGGACAGCCTGAACACTGAAGCTTTCTTT.

The chain links TRBV20-1 to TRBJ1-1; D is ambiguous. Trimming took off 0 bases at V and 8 bases at J, with 7 bases between the two ends. Germline CDR1 is DFQATT and CDR2 is SNEGSKA (reference sequence). The CDR3 totals 11 residues. The CDR3 region has the DNA TGCAGTGCTAGAGAGGCAACAGAAGCTTTCTTT. It codes for CSAREATEAFF.

V gene TRBV6-1 combines with J gene TRBJ2-7; TRBD1 might be the D (5 bases). The V and J ends lost 2 bases and 6 bases respectively, with 17 bases between them. The CDR3 spans 15 residues. The germline V gene encodes CDR1 MNHNS and CDR2 SASEGT. CDR3 sequence (DNA): TGTGCCAGCAGTGAACAAGGGTCAGGGCTGGGCGAGCAGTACTTC. This gives the protein CASSEQGSGLGEQYF.

With respect to this clone: One junction end disagrees with the germline gene, perhaps due to a read error. The rearrangement joins TRBV5-8 to TRBJ2-5, with D unresolved. CDR3 size: 14 residues. Germline V gives CDR1 SGHTS, CDR2 YDEGEE. The CDR3 protein is CAGRKPLWSETQYF. The DNA for the CDR3 is TGTGCCGGCAGAAAACCGCTATGGTCGGAGACCCAGTACTTC.

V is TRBV27 and J is TRBJ2-2; 12 nucleotides line up with TRBD2. V was clipped by 5 bases and J by 4 bases; unmatched bases: 5. Germline lookup yields CDR1 MNHEY and CDR2 SMNVEV (reference sequence). The CDR3 loop spans 16 amino acids. CDR3 loop: CASSRLAGVVTGELFF. CDR3 coding DNA: TGTGCCAGCAGTAGACTAGCGGGGGTGGTCACCGGGGAGCTGTTTTTT.

The J gene is TRBJ1-2, the V gene TRBV25-1; D is ambiguous. The CDR3 sequence is 14 residues long. Deletions cut 2 bases from V and 1 base from J, with 8 bases between. CDR1 MGHDK and CDR2 SYGVNS come from the germline V gene. CDR3 DNA: TGTGCCAGCAGTGAACCGGGCCATAACTATGGCTACACCTTC. Protein product: CASSEPGHNYGYTF.

CDR3 loop: CASIQTSTDTQYF. The CDR3 DNA reads TGTGCCAGTATCCAGACTAGCACAGATACGCAGTATTTT. The rearrangement links TRBV19 to TRBJ2-3; no definite D call. V was clipped by 7 bases and J by 0 bases, with 8 bases between them. CDR3 length: 13 amino acids. Germline CDR1 and CDR2: LNHDA and SQIVND (reference sequence).

A few counts support this clone. The V call is TRBV7-2, the J call TRBJ1-6; D gene uncertain. This CDR3 has 12 amino acids. The germline V and J ends were trimmed by 7 bases and 6 bases, with 7 bases remaining between them. Germline V gives CDR1 SGHTA, CDR2 FQGNSA. CDR3: CASTQSNSPLHF. The CDR3 nucleotides read TGTGCCAGCACACAGAGTAATTCACCCCTCCACTTT.

The chain has TRBV9 and TRBJ2-1; 7 positions match TRBD2. The V and J ends lost 3 bases and 4 bases, in that order; junction bases with no gene match: 4. CDR1 and CDR2 (germline): SGDLS, YYNGEE. This CDR3 region has 14 residues. The CDR3 here is CASSGDGGYNEQFF. DNA of the CDR3: TGTGCCAGCAGCGGTGACGGGGGGTACAATGAGCAGTTCTTC.